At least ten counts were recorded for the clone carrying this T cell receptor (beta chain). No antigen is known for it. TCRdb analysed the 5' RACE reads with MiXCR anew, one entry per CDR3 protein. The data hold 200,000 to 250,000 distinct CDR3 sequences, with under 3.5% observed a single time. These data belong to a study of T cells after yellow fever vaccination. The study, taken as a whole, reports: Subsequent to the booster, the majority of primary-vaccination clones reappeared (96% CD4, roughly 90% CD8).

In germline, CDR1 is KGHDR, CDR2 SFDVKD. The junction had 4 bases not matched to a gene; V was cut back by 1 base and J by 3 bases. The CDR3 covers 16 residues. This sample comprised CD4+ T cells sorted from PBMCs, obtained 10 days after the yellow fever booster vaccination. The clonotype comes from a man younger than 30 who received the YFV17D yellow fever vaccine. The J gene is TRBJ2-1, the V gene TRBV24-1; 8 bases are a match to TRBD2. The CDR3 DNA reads TGTGCCACCAGTGATTTCGGGGGGGCAGGCTACAATGAGCAGTTCTTC. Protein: CATSDFGGAGYNEQFF.